This TCR beta chain derives from a study of blood T cell repertoires in COVID-19. The overall study: Samples came from the United States, Italy and Spain, spanning acute and convalescent COVID-19. T cells, B-cell-depleted T cells, or PBMCs provided the cDNA or gDNA that served as material.

The count of this clone is one. Per the authors' pipeline: How many nucleated cells were present was estimated from reference gene primer amplification. Profiled with immunoSEQ multiplex PCR; TCRdb holds only in-frame clones, not every one. V and J calls and clone size come straight from that table; D and trimming were deduced from the DNA. This table has approximately 30,000 clones, around 73% appearing once. The CDR3 is 16 amino acids. The germline gives CDR1 KGHSH, CDR2 LQKENI. Trimming left V 2 bases short and J 0 bases short, with 10 bases between. Source material: peripheral blood. The TCR sequence derives from a woman in her sixties with acute or convalescent COVID-19. The J gene is TRBJ1-4, the V gene TRBV18; D is unclear. The chain's CDR3 is CASSPEGLATNEKLFF. In nucleotides, the CDR3 is TGTGCCAGCTCACCAGAGGGTCTGGCAACTAATGAAAAACTGTTTTTT. Full variable domain (missing parts from reference TRBV18 and TRBJ1-4): NAGVMQNPRHLVRRRGQEARLRCSPMKGHSHVYWYRQLPEEGLKFMVYLQKENIIDESGMPKERFSAEFPKEGPSILRIQQVVRGDSAAYFCASSPEGLATNEKLFFGSGTQLSVL.